Presented here are 25 T cell receptor beta chains from one specimen sequenced in a study of T cell responses to AZD1222 COVID-19 vaccine (dated by TCRdb to 2020 to 2023). The library was prepared using the immunoSEQ multiplex PCR assay. This is the immuneACCESS table as TCRdb keeps it, with only in-frame sequences that have V and J called. A part of the clones is gone; compared with another copy, unresolved V genes explain less than half, and the rest is unexplained. Here the sample has under 30,000 clones; around 93% occur a single time. About 8.1% of the sample belongs to the ten largest clones. The sample's time point label, decoded: about 28 days (+/-7) after the second vaccine dose. Specimen: peripheral blood, collected 28 days after the second AZD1222 dose. The receptors stem from an adult who received the AZD1222 COVID-19 vaccine.

Comments on this clone: The junction differs from germline at one of its ends, possibly a read error. V usage is TRBV7-7 and J usage is TRBJ1-1; D is unresolved. Germline V gene sequence: CDR1 SSHAT, CDR2 FNYEAQ (reference sequence). The CDR3 spans 14 residues. The CDR3 coding sequence is TGTGCTAGCAGCCCCATCAGAGAGAACACTGAAGCTTTCTTT. Protein: CASSPIRENTEAFF.

The rearrangement links TRBV28 to TRBJ2-3, with 11 bases matching TRBD2. From germline, CDR1 is MDHEN and CDR2 SYDVKM. The CDR3 contains 17 residues. Unmatched junction bases numbered 13, after V lost 6 bases and J lost 5 bases. This CDR3 is CASSYLSGRAPGDTQYF. DNA for the CDR3: TGTGCCAGCAGCTACCTTAGCGGGAGGGCCCCCGGAGATACGCAGTATTTT.

The gene calls are TRBV6-5 and TRBJ1-1; D is possibly TRBD1 (5 bases). The ends were cut back, 10 bases at V and 2 bases at J, with 14 bases in the middle. The CDR3 sequence is 13 residues long. Per the germline V gene, CDR1 is MNHEY and CDR2 is SVGAGI. The CDR3 coding sequence is TGTGCCATCTCGGACACCGGAAACACTGAAGCTTTCTTT. Translation gives CAISDTGNTEAFF.

The genes are TRBV19 and TRBJ2-1; 9 bases fit TRBD2. The germline CDR1 and CDR2 sequences are LNHDA and SQIVND (reference sequence). CDR3 length: 15 amino acids. V shed 6 bases and J 1 base; nucleotides not matched to a gene: 4. The CDR3 DNA sequence: TGTGCCAGTAGCCCGCTAGCGGGATCCTACAATGAGCAGTTCTTC. As protein: CASSPLAGSYNEQFF.

This rearrangement joins TRBV29-1 to TRBJ1-1, with D perhaps TRBD1 (5 bases). V was cut by 6 bases and J by 4 bases, with 18 bases left in between. Germline CDR1 and CDR2: SQVTM and ANQGSEA. The CDR3 is 14 amino acids. This CDR3 reads CSVARGEGVTEAFF. CDR3 sequence (DNA): TGCAGCGTAGCCCGGGGGGAAGGGGTCACTGAAGCTTTCTTT.

The rearrangement uses TRBV11-2 and TRBJ2-2; D is perhaps TRBD2 (6 bases). V was clipped by 6 bases and J by 7 bases, with 12 bases between them. The CDR3 length is 13 residues. The germline CDR1 and CDR2 sequences are SGHAT and FQNNGV. CDR3 DNA: TGTGCCAGCAGGTCGGGGGTTTTCGGGGAGCTGTTTTTT. It specifies CASRSGVFGELFF.

This chain connects TRBV27 to TRBJ2-2; D is perhaps TRBD1 (6 bases). This CDR3 is 16 amino acids long. Germline CDR1 MNHEY, CDR2 SMNVEV (reference sequence). Trimming took off 3 bases at V and 5 bases at J, with 16 bases between the two ends. Here the CDR3 reads CASSLRVRGRTGELFF. The CDR3, as DNA: TGTGCCAGCAGTTTGCGGGTCAGGGGTCGGACCGGGGAGCTGTTTTTT.

In its sample, this clone was seen once. The V call is TRBV10-3, the J call TRBJ1-1; D unclear. Germline-derived CDR1 and CDR2 are ENHRY and SYGVKD. V was pared by 11 bases and J by 0 bases, with 16 bases between. This CDR3 contains 14 residues. The chain's CDR3 is CASRNGLMNTEAFF. The CDR3 DNA reads TGTGCCTCCCGTAATGGGTTGATGAACACTGAAGCTTTCTTT.

The chain recombines TRBV29-1 with TRBJ1-1; no clear D. Between the trimmed V and J ends, which lost 3 bases and 4 bases, there was a span of 12 bases. This CDR3 comprises 13 residues. Germline values: CDR1 SQVTM, CDR2 ANQGSEA. CDR3 coding DNA: TGCAGCGTTGATTTTGGGCAGAGCACTGAAGCTTTCTTT. It codes for CSVDFGQSTEAFF.

The gene calls are TRBV20-1 and TRBJ2-1; unclear D gene. The CDR3 runs 10 residues. V was shortened by 5 bases and J by 7 bases, with 6 bases between the two germline ends. Germline-derived CDR1 and CDR2 are DFQATT and SNEGSKA (reference sequence). The CDR3 loop reads CSAFGNEQFF. The DNA of the CDR3 is TGCAGTGCTTTTGGGAATGAGCAGTTCTTC.

This rearrangement joins TRBV27 to TRBJ2-7; no reliable D call. Germline V CDR1 and CDR2: MNHEY, SMNVEV (reference sequence). V gave up 7 bases and J gave up 5 bases, with 15 bases separating them. The CDR3 is 13 residues long. The CDR3 protein is CASTPRRSDEQYF. The CDR3 coding sequence is TGTGCCAGCACCCCCAGGCGGTCTGACGAGCAGTACTTC.

V is TRBV19 and J is TRBJ1-4; D is uncertain. Germline CDR1 is LNHDA and CDR2 is SQIVND (reference sequence). CDR3 length: 15 amino acids. Between the trimmed V and J ends, which lost 4 bases and 8 bases, there was a span of 17 bases. Here the CDR3 DNA reads TGTGCCAGTAGTAACTTGGCCCGGGGTGACGAAAAACTGTTTTTT. Amino acids: CASSNLARGDEKLFF.

The rearrangement links TRBV6-5 to TRBJ1-5; the D is unclear. Germline CDR1 and CDR2: MNHEY and SVGAGI. Trimming took off 2 bases at V and 4 bases at J, with 6 bases between the two ends. The CDR3 loop spans 13 amino acids. The CDR3 bases are TGTGCCAGCAGTTACCGCGGGAATCAGCCCCAGCATTTT. Protein: CASSYRGNQPQHF.

V and J are TRBV5-6 and TRBJ2-7; D is uncertain. Trimming cost V 3 bases and J 2 bases, with 15 bases left between them. This CDR3 is built from 15 residues. CDR1 and CDR2 (germline): SGHDT, YYEEEE. The CDR3 is CASSSRLGSTYEQYF. The CDR3 bases are TGTGCCAGCAGCTCCCGGTTAGGCTCCACCTACGAGCAGTACTTC.

The rearrangement joins TRBV11-2 to TRBJ2-1; 10 bases map to TRBD2. The V and J ends lost 2 bases and 6 bases, in that order; junction bases with no gene match: 4. The CDR3 contains 15 residues. CDR1 and CDR2 from the germline V gene are SGHAT and FQNNGV. CDR3 bases: TGTGCCAGCAGCTTAAGCGGGAGGGCATCCAATGAGCAGTTCTTC. Protein: CASSLSGRASNEQFF. Using reference TRBV11-2 and TRBJ2-1 for the parts outside the CDR3, the full variable domain is EAGVAQSPRYKIIEKRQSVAFWCNPISGHATLYWYQQILGQGPKLLIQFQNNGVVDDSQLPKDRFSAERLKGVDSTLKIQPAKLEDSAVYLCASSLSGRASNEQFFGPGTRLTVL.

The chain couples TRBV29-1 to TRBJ1-2, with D possibly matching TRBD1 (5 bases). V was pared by 2 bases and J by 6 bases, with 10 bases between. Germline CDR1 SQVTM, CDR2 ANQGSEA. The CDR3 is made up of 12 amino acids. CDR3 DNA sequence: TGCAGCGTTGAACGGGGGGGAGATGGCTACACCTTC. It is translated as CSVERGGDGYTF.

The V call is TRBV28, the J call TRBJ1-2; no firm D call. Trimming left V 3 bases short and J 6 bases short, with 17 bases between. The CDR3 totals 15 residues. Germline values: CDR1 MDHEN, CDR2 SYDVKM. The CDR3 sequence is CASSFQTAGFDGYTF. CDR3 DNA sequence: TGTGCCAGCAGTTTCCAGACGGCCGGGTTTGATGGCTACACCTTC.

This clone was observed once. The V call is TRBV28, the J call TRBJ1-1; TRBD1 matches at 7 bases. CDR3 length equals 14 residues. With 5 bases clipped from V and 1 base from J, the junction kept 4 bases outside the gene matches. Looked up from germline, CDR1 is MDHEN and CDR2 is SYDVKM. This CDR3 reads CASSPRTGNTEAFF. The CDR3 bases are TGTGCCAGCAGTCCGCGGACAGGGAACACTGAAGCTTTCTTT.

The V and J genes are TRBV9 and TRBJ1-5; the match to TRBD1 covers 7 bases. In germline, CDR1 is SGDLS, CDR2 YYNGEE. V dropped 0 bases and J dropped 7; count of bases not matched to a gene: 4. This CDR3 region has 14 residues. The CDR3 region is CASSVGQGGQPQHF. As DNA, the CDR3 is TGTGCCAGCAGCGTAGGGCAGGGGGGCCAGCCCCAGCATTTT.

The chain links TRBV28 to TRBJ2-7; 7 bases line up with TRBD2. The V segment lost 9 bases and the J segment 3 bases; nucleotides outside the gene matches: 8. In germline, CDR1 is MDHEN, CDR2 SYDVKM. There are 13 residues in the CDR3. The CDR3 DNA sequence: TGTGCCAGTAGACGCGGGGGAAGCTACGAGCAGTACTTC. Residues: CASRRGGSYEQYF.

The V gene is TRBV27, the J gene TRBJ2-1; D call uncertain. The CDR3 loop spans 15 amino acids. Trimming pared 2 bases from V and 3 bases from J, leaving 11 bases between. Germline V gene data show CDR1 as MNHEY and CDR2 as SMNVEV (reference sequence). CDR3 protein: CASSLARWDYNEQFF. The CDR3 coding sequence is TGTGCCAGCAGTTTAGCCCGGTGGGACTACAATGAGCAGTTCTTC.

The V and J genes are TRBV7-9 and TRBJ2-1; no firm D call. This CDR3 comprises 16 residues. In germline, CDR1 is SEHNR, CDR2 FQNEAQ (reference sequence). The ends were cut back, 1 base at V and 0 bases at J, with 10 bases in the middle. The CDR3 loop reads CASSLVQFVSYNEQFF. CDR3 nucleotide sequence: TGTGCCAGCAGCTTAGTACAGTTCGTCTCCTACAATGAGCAGTTCTTC.

V usage is TRBV13 and J usage is TRBJ2-2; tentative D call: TRBD2 (6 bases). Germline CDR1 and CDR2: PRHDT and FYEKMQ (reference sequence). Trimming shortened V by 5 bases and J by 2 bases, and 9 bases separated the two germline ends. This CDR3 comprises 14 residues. The CDR3 DNA reads TGTGCCAGCAGCCTGGGACTTAACACCGGGGAGCTGTTTTTT. Amino acid sequence: CASSLGLNTGELFF.

This chain links TRBV7-2 with TRBJ2-2; TRBD2 aligns across 9 bases. Germline V gene data show CDR1 as SGHTA and CDR2 as FQGNSA. The CDR3 runs 16 residues. Trimming at V came to 5 bases and at J to 0 bases, leaving 4 bases not matched to a gene. The chain's CDR3 is CASSQTSGANTGELFF. The CDR3 region has the DNA TGTGCCAGCAGCCAGACTAGCGGAGCGAACACCGGGGAGCTGTTTTTT. Variable domain in full (rest from reference TRBV7-2 and TRBJ2-2): GAGVSQSPSNKVTEKGKDVELRCDPISGHTALYWYRQSLGQGLEFLIYFQGNSAPDKSGLPSDRFSAERTGGSVSTLTIQRTQQEDSAVYLCASSQTSGANTGELFFGEGSRLTVL.

This rearrangement joins TRBV5-4 to TRBJ2-2; TRBD1 agrees at 9 bases. The V segment lost 4 bases and the J segment 4 bases; nucleotides outside the gene matches: 8. Looked up from germline, CDR1 is SGHNT and CDR2 is YYREEE (reference sequence). The CDR3 runs 16 residues. Here the CDR3 reads CASSPRDRASTGELFF. The CDR3 nucleotides read TGTGCCAGCAGCCCCCGGGACAGGGCATCCACCGGGGAGCTGTTTTTT. The full variable domain, its missing parts supplied by reference TRBV5-4 and TRBJ2-2, is ETGVTQSPTHLIKTRGQQVTLRCSSQSGHNTVSWYQQALGQGPQFIFQYYREEENGRGNFPPRFSGLQFPNYSSELNVNALELDDSALYLCASSPRDRASTGELFFGEGSRLTVL.